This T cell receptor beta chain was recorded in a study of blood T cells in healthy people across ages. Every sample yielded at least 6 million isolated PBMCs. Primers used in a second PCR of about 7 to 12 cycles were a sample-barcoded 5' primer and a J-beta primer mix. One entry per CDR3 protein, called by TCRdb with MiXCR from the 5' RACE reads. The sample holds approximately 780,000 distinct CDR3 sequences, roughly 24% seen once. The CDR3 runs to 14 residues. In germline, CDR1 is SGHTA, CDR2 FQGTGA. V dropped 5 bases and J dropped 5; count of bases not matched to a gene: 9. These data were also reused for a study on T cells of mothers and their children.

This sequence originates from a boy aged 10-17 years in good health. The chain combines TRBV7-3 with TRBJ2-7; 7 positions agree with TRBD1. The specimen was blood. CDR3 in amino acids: CASSDDRDLNEQYF. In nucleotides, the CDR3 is TGTGCCAGCAGCGACGACAGGGACCTGAACGAGCAGTACTTC. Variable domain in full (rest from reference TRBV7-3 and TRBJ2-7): GAGVSQTPSNKVTEKGKYVELRCDPISGHTALYWYRQSLGQGPEFLIYFQGTGAADDSGLPNDRFFAVRPEGSVSTLKIQRTERGDSAVYLCASSDDRDLNEQYFGPGTRLTVT.